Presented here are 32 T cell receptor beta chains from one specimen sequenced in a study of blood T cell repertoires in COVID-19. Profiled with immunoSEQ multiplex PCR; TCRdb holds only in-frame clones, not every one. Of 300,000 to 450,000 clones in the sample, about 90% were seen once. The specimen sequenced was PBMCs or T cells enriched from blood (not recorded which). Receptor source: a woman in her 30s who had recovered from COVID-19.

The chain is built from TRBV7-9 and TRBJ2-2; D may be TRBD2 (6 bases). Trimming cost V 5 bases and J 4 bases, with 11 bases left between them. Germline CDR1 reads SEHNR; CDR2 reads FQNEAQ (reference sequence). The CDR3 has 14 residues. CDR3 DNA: TGTGCCAGCAGCAGACTAGGAGTCACCGGGGAGCTGTTTTTT. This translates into CASSRLGVTGELFF.

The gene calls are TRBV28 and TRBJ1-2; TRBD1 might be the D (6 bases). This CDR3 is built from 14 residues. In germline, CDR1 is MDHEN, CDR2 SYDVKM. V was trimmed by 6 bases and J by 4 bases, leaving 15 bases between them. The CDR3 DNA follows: TGTGCCAGCAGGCCGGGACACAGGGCCTATGGCTACACCTTC. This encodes CASRPGHRAYGYTF.

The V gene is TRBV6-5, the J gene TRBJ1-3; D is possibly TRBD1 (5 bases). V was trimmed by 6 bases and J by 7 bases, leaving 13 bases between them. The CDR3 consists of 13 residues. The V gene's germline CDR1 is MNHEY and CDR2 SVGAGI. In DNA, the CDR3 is TGTGCCAGCAGAGGGGTTGGCGTGAACACCATATATTTT. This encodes CASRGVGVNTIYF.

The CDR3 DNA sequence: TGTGCCAGCAGTGAAGTGAGCGGGGGGGCACAAGAGACCCAGTACTTC. It is translated as CASSEVSGGAQETQYF. The chain uses TRBV2 and TRBJ2-5; 10 bases align to TRBD2. The CDR3 loop spans 16 amino acids. Germline-derived CDR1 and CDR2 are SNHLY and FYNNEI. V lost 1 base and J lost 2; bases outside the gene matches: 4.

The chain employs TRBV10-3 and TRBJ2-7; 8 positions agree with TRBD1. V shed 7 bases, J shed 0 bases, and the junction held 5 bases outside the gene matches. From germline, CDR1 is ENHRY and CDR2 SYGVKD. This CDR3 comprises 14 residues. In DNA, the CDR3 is TGTGCCATCATTTCGGACAGGGACTCCTACGAGCAGTACTTC. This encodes CAIISDRDSYEQYF.

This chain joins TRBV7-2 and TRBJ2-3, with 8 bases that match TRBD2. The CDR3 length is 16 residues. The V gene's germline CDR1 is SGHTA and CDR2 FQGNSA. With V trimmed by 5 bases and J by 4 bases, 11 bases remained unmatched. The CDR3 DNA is TGTGCCAGCAGCCGGCGGGGGGCGGGATTGGCAGATACGCAGTATTTT. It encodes CASSRRGAGLADTQYF.

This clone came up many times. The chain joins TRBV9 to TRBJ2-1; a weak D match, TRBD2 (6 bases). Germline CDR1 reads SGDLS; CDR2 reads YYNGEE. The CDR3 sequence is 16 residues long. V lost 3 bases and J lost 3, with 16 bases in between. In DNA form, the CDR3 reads TGTGCCAGCAGCGAGAAGGACGGGGGTTTCTACAATGAGCAGTTCTTC. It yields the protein CASSEKDGGFYNEQFF.

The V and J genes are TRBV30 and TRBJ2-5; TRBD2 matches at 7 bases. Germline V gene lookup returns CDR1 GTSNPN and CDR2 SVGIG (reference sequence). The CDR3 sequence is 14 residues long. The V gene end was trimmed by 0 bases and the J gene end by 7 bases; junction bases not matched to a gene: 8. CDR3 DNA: TGTGCCTGGAGTGTGGTTGGCCCGGGGGGGACCCAGTACTTC. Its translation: CAWSVVGPGGTQYF.

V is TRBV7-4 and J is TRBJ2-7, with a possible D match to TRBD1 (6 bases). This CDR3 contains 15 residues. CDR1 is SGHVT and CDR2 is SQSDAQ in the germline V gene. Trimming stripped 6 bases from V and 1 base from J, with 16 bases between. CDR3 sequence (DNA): TGTGCCAGCAGTGAAGGGGGTAGTGTTTCCTACGAGCAGTACTTC. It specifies CASSEGGSVSYEQYF. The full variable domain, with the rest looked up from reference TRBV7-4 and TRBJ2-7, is GAGVSQSPRYKVAKRGRDVALRCDSISGHVTLYWYRQTLGQGSEVLTYSQSDAQRDKSGRPSGRFSAERPERSVSTLKIQRTEQGDSAVYLCASSEGGSVSYEQYFGPGTRLTVT.

CDR3 amino acids: CASSSRQGPYGYTF. CDR3 nucleotides: TGTGCCAGCAGCTCACGACAGGGCCCCTATGGCTACACCTTC. The chain carries TRBV9 and TRBJ1-2, with TRBD1 matching 7 bases. CDR1 SGDLS and CDR2 YYNGEE come from the germline V gene. V shed 4 bases, J shed 4 bases, and the junction held 7 bases outside the gene matches. The CDR3 sequence is 14 residues long. Full variable domain (rest looked up from reference TRBV9 and TRBJ1-2): DSGVTQTPKHLITATGQRVTLRCSPRSGDLSVYWYQQSLDQGLQFLIQYYNGEERAKGNILERFSAQQFPDLHSELNLSSLELGDSALYFCASSSRQGPYGYTFGSGTRLTVV.

For the CDR3, the DNA is TGTGCCAGCAGCCAAGATGGACAGGGCAACTATGGCTACACCTTC. Residues: CASSQDGQGNYGYTF. The rearrangement links TRBV4-2 to TRBJ1-2, with 8 bases fitting TRBD1. The CDR3 extends over 15 amino acids. CDR1 is LGHNA and CDR2 is YNFKEQ in the germline V gene. V trimming: 0 bases; J trimming: 2 bases; junction bases outside the gene matches: 2.

CDR3 amino acids: CASSSIGGVIEKLFF. The CDR3 DNA follows: TGTGCCAGCAGCTCAATTGGGGGGGTTATTGAAAAACTGTTTTTT. The chain employs TRBV5-5 and TRBJ1-4; possible D gene TRBD1, 5 bases. The CDR3 sequence is 15 residues long. CDR1 and CDR2 from the germline V gene are SGHKS and YYEKEE (reference sequence). V was clipped by 3 bases and J by 7 bases, with 16 bases between them.

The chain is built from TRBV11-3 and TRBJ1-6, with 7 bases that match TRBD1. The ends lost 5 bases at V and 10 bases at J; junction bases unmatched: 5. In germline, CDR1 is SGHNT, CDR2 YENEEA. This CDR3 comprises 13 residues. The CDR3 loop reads CASSRDRDSPLHF. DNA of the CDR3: TGTGCCAGCAGCCGCGACAGGGACTCACCCCTCCACTTT.

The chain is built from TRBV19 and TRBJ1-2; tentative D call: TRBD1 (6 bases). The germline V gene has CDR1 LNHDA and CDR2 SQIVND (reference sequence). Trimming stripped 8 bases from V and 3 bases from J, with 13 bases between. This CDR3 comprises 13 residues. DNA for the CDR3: TGTGCCAGTTCTAAGAACAGGGACTATGGCTACACCTTC. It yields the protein CASSKNRDYGYTF.

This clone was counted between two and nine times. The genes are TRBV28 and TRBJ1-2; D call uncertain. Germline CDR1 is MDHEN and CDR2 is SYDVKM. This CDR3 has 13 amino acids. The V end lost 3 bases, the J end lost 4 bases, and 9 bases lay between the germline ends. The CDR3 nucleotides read TGTGCCAGCAGTTTTGGGCAGATCTATGGCTACACCTTC. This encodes CASSFGQIYGYTF.

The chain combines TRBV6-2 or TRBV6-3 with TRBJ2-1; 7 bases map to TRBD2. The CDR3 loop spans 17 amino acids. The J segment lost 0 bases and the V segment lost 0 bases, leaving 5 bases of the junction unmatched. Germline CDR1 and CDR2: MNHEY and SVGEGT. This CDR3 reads CASSYSMGGSSYNEQFF. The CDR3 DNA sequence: TGTGCCAGCAGTTACTCGATGGGGGGGAGCTCCTACAATGAGCAGTTCTTC.

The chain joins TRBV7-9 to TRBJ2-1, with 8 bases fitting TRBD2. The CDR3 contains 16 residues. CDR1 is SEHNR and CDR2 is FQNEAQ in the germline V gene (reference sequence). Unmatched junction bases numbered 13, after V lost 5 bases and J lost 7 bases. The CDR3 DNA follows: TGTGCCAGCAGCGACCCCGGGGGGGCCCTTGGGAATGAGCAGTTCTTC. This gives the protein CASSDPGGALGNEQFF.

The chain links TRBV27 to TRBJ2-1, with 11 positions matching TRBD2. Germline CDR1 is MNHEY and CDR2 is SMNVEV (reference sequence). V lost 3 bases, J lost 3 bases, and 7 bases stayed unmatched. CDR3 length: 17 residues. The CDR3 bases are TGTGCCAGCAGTTTGCCTCGACTAGCGGGGTTCTACAATGAGCAGTTCTTC. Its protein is CASSLPRLAGFYNEQFF.

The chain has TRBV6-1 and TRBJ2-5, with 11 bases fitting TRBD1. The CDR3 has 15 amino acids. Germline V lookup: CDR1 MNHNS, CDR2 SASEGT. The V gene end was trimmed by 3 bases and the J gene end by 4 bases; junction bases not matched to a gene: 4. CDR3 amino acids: CASSEGGQGGETQYF. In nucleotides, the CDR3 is TGTGCCAGCAGTGAGGGGGGACAGGGGGGAGAGACCCAGTACTTC.

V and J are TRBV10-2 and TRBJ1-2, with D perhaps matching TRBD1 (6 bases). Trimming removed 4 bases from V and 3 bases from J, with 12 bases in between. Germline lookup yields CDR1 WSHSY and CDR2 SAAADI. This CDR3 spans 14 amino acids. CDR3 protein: CASSVRGGDYGYTF. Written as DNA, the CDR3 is TGCGCCAGCAGTGTAAGGGGGGGTGACTATGGCTACACCTTC.

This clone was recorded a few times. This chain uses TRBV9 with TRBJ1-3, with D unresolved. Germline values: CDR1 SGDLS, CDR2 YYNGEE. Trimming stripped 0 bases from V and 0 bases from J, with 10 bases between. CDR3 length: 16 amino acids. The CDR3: CASSVGSGSSGNTIYF. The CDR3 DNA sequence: TGTGCCAGCAGCGTAGGGTCCGGGAGCTCTGGAAACACCATATATTTT.

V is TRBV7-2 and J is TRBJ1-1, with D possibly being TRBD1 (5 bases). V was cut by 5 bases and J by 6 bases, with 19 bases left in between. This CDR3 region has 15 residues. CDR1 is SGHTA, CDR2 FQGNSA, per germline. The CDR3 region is CASSPTSGPGAEAFF. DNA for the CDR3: TGTGCCAGCAGCCCCACATCCGGGCCGGGGGCTGAAGCTTTCTTT.

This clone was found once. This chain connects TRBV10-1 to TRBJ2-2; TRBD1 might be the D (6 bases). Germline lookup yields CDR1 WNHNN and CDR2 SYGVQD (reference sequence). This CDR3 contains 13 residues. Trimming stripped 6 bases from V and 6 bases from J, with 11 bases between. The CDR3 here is CASSPGVPGELFF. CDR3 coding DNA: TGCGCCAGCAGCCCAGGGGTTCCCGGGGAGCTGTTTTTT.

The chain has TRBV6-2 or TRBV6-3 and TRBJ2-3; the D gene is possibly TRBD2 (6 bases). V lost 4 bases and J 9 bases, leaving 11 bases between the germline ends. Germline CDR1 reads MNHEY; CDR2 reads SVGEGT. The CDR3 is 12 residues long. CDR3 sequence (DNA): TGTGCCAGCAGTTTCGGGACTGGGACGCAGTATTTT. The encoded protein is CASSFGTGTQYF.

CDR3 region: CASSLFDKNTEAFF. In nucleotides, the CDR3 is TGCGCCAGCAGCTTGTTTGACAAGAACACTGAAGCTTTCTTT. The gene calls are TRBV5-1 and TRBJ1-1; no reliable D call. V was cut by 1 base and J by 1 base, with 8 bases left in between. This CDR3 is built from 14 residues. Germline V gene lookup returns CDR1 SGHRS and CDR2 YFSETQ.

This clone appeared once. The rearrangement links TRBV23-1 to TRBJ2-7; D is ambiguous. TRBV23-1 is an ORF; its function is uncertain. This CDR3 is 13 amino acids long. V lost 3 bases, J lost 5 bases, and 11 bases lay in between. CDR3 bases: TGCGCCAGCAGTCATCCGTCTAACCACGAGCAGTACTTC. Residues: CASSHPSNHEQYF.

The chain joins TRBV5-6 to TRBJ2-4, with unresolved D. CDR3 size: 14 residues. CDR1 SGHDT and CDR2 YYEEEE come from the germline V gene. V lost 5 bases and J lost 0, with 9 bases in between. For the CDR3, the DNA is TGTGCCAGCAGTCCCTTGGCAGCCAAAAACATTCAGTACTTC. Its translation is CASSPLAAKNIQYF.

CDR3 DNA sequence: TGTGCCAGCAGCGCACTAGGACTTCGGATTGATACGCAGTATTTT. It yields the protein CASSALGLRIDTQYF. The chain links TRBV11-2 to TRBJ2-3; possibly TRBD2 for D (5 bases). Germline V gives CDR1 SGHAT, CDR2 FQNNGV. CDR3 size: 15 residues. V was pared by 5 bases and J by 6 bases, with 18 bases between.

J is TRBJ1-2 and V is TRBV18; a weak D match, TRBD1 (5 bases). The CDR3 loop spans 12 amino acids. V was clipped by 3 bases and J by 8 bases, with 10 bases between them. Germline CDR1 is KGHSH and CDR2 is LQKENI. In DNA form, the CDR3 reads TGTGCCAGCTCACCGACCGACAGAGGCTACACCTTC. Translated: CASSPTDRGYTF.

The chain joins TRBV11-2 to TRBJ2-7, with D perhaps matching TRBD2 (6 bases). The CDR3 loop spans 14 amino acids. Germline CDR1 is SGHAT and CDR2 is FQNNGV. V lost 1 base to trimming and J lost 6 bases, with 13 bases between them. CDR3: CASSLGAGTPEQYF. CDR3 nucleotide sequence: TGTGCCAGCAGCTTAGGAGCCGGGACTCCCGAGCAGTACTTC.

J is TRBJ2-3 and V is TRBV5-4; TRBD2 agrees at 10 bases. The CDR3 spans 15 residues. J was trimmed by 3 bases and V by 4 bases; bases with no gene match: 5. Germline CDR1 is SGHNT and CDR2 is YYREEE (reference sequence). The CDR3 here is CASSDSGGLTDTQYF. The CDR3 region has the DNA TGTGCCAGCAGCGATAGCGGGGGGTTGACAGATACGCAGTATTTT.

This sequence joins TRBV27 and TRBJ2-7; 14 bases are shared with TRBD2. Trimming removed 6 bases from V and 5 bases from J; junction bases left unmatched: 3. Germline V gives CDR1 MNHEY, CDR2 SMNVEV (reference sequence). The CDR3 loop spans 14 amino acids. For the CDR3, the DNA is TGTGCCAGCAGCTGGACTAGCGGGGGGAACGAGCAGTACTTC. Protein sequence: CASSWTSGGNEQYF.